Below are 28 T cell receptor beta chains sequenced from a single sample in a study of human T cells and chemical hapten exposure (dated by TCRdb to the early 2020s). The time point label here, explained by the study, means: patch test 1, 2 weeks after DPC sensitization. The treatment or condition label for this specimen denotes: therapeutic diphenylcyclopropenone sensitization with weekly scalp DPC. Libraries were made using RACE. Reads for this sample came from a NextSeq 500. In-frame beta chains were kept once TCRdb had trimmed the public reads at Q25 with fastp and called clones with MiXCR. Rows with a matching CDR3 protein are joined into one entry that keeps the most common DNA and genes. In all, the sample holds about 120,000 distinct CDR3 sequences, and roughly 13% of those were seen once. Clones ranked in the top ten supply about 0.85% of the sample. The material sequenced was whole blood, taken in connection with sensitization to the hapten diphenylcyclopropenone (DPC). Every receptor here comes from a man between 18 and 29 years old with alopecia areata. Some clones in this sample may be carry-over from other donors' samples.

Comment on this clonotype: A much bigger clone sits one base away, suggesting this may be a read error. The rearrangement uses TRBV12-3 or TRBV12-4 and TRBJ1-5; D ambiguous. This CDR3 region has 15 residues. CDR3 DNA sequence: TGTGCCAGCAGTTTAGACATTTATAGCGATCAGCCCCAGCATTTT. Protein: CASSLDIYSDQPQHF.

Concerning this clonotype: One junction end does not reproduce the germline sequence, and a read error may be involved. The genes are TRBV20-1 and TRBJ2-7; no clear D gene. CDR1 and CDR2 from the germline V gene are DFQATT and SNEGSKA (reference sequence). There are 12 residues in the CDR3. CDR3 nucleotides: TGCAGTGCCAGAGAGTATTTCCACGAGCAGTACTTC. Protein sequence: CSAREYFHEQYF.

The chain couples TRBV5-1 to TRBJ1-1; perhaps TRBD1 as D (6 bases). V was shortened by 0 bases and J by 0 bases, with 12 bases between the two germline ends. The CDR3 consists of 16 residues. Per germline, CDR1 SGHRS and CDR2 YFSETQ. The CDR3 bases are TGCGCCAGCAGCTTGGAGGGGGTGGACCTGAACACTGAAGCTTTCTTT. Its protein is CASSLEGVDLNTEAFF.

This clonotype came up many times. The chain carries TRBV5-4 and TRBJ1-5; D gene unclear. The CDR3 sequence is 13 residues long. V lost 0 bases, J lost 8 bases, and 9 bases lay in between. Per the germline V gene, CDR1 is SGHNT and CDR2 is YYREEE (reference sequence). The CDR3 DNA follows: TGTGCCAGCAGCTTGGAGGGAACGAAGCCCCAGCATTTT. Encoded protein: CASSLEGTKPQHF.

The sample holds a few counts of this clonotype. This CDR3 reads CSARDSFSYEQYF. The CDR3 nucleotides read TGCAGTGCTAGAGATTCATTCTCCTACGAGCAGTACTTC. The chain is built from TRBV20-1 and TRBJ2-7, with unresolved D. V was trimmed by 0 bases and J by 0 bases, leaving 6 bases between them. CDR1 is DFQATT, CDR2 SNEGSKA, per germline (reference sequence). The CDR3 loop spans 13 amino acids.

The table lists this clonotype with many counts. The chain combines TRBV11-2 with TRBJ1-5; TRBD1 matches at 7 bases. Per germline, CDR1 SGHAT and CDR2 FQNNGV. The CDR3 loop spans 15 amino acids. The J segment lost 0 bases and the V segment lost 2 bases, leaving 1 base of the junction unmatched. The CDR3 nucleotides are TGTGCCAGCAGCTTAACAGGGGCTAGCAATCAGCCCCAGCATTTT. It is translated as CASSLTGASNQPQHF.

The chain joins TRBV7-7 to TRBJ2-7; TRBD1 agrees at 8 bases. The CDR3 is 14 amino acids. CDR1 SSHAT and CDR2 FNYEAQ come from the germline V gene (reference sequence). Trimming removed 5 bases from V and 0 bases from J; junction bases left unmatched: 3. Here the CDR3 reads CASSPGGPSYEQYF. Written as DNA, the CDR3 is TGTGCCAGCAGCCCAGGGGGCCCCTCCTACGAGCAGTACTTC.

This clonotype has just a few counts. The chain carries TRBV7-9 and TRBJ2-1, with D perhaps TRBD1 or TRBD2 (6 bases each). The CDR3 loop spans 16 amino acids. The germline CDR1 and CDR2 sequences are SEHNR and FQNEAQ (reference sequence). Trimming removed 8 bases from V and 8 bases from J, with 25 bases in between. The CDR3 spells CASGSNRGQQGDEQFF. CDR3 coding DNA: TGTGCCAGCGGATCGAATCGGGGGCAGCAAGGTGATGAGCAGTTCTTC.

This clonotype occurred many times. V is TRBV6-1 and J is TRBJ2-7; 7 positions agree with TRBD1. CDR1 MNHNS and CDR2 SASEGT come from the germline V gene. The V gene end was trimmed by 6 bases and the J gene end by 0 bases; junction bases not matched to a gene: 11. The CDR3 loop spans 16 amino acids. The CDR3 DNA reads TGTGCCAGCAGCCGGGCGGACAGGTTCTTCTCCTACGAGCAGTACGTC. Translation gives CASSRADRFFSYEQYV.

This clonotype turned up a few times. This chain joins TRBV7-9 and TRBJ2-4; D gene ambiguous. The CDR3 contains 12 residues. CDR1 SEHNR and CDR2 FQNEAQ come from the germline V gene (reference sequence). Trimming removed 3 bases at V and 14 bases at J, with 14 bases between. In DNA, the CDR3 is TGTGCCAGCAGCTTGGACGGCGCGTGGGAGTACTTC. Amino acid sequence: CASSLDGAWEYF.

This clonotype appeared a few times. The rearrangement uses TRBV20-1 and TRBJ1-4, with D possibly TRBD1 on 6 matching bases. The length of the CDR3 is 13 residues. CDR1 is DFQATT, CDR2 SNEGSKA, per germline (reference sequence). V was pared by 6 bases and J by 4 bases, with 12 bases between. CDR3 protein: CSAQGQRNEKLFF. DNA for the CDR3: TGCAGTGCCCAAGGACAGCGTAATGAAAAACTGTTTTTT.

This clonotype has just a few counts. The chain couples TRBV4-1 to TRBJ2-7, with D possibly matching TRBD2 (5 bases). This CDR3 contains 13 residues. The V and J ends lost 1 base and 7 bases respectively, with 11 bases between them. The germline V gene encodes CDR1 MGHRA and CDR2 YSYEKL. In DNA, the CDR3 is TGCGCCAGCAGCCAAGTCAGCGGAGGTGAGCAGTACTTC. This translates into CASSQVSGGEQYF.

The chain uses TRBV7-3 and TRBJ1-3, with D perhaps TRBD1 (6 bases). This CDR3 has 16 amino acids. Germline V gene lookup returns CDR1 SGHTA and CDR2 FQGTGA. V lost 5 bases and J lost 0, with 14 bases in between. The CDR3 is CASSTHRVDSGNTIYF. For the CDR3, the DNA is TGTGCCAGCAGCACCCACAGGGTAGACTCTGGAAACACCATATATTTT.

This clonotype occurred a few times. V and J are TRBV28 and TRBJ2-1; D ambiguous. CDR1 and CDR2 (germline): MDHEN, SYDVKM. V lost 3 bases, J lost 13 bases, and 19 bases lay in between. This CDR3 is 14 amino acids long. CDR3 amino acids: CASSFPSIQGPQFF. The CDR3 DNA is TGTGCCAGCAGTTTTCCCTCAATTCAAGGACCCCAGTTCTTC.

This clonotype was counted a few times. The genes are TRBV14 and TRBJ2-2, with D maybe TRBD1 (5 bases). Germline assignment: CDR1 SGHDN and CDR2 FVKESK. With 1 base removed from V and 5 bases from J, the gap between germline ends came to 8 bases. This CDR3 has 14 residues. The CDR3 reads CASSQVSGTGELFF. CDR3 DNA sequence: TGTGCCAGCAGCCAAGTGTCAGGGACCGGGGAGCTGTTTTTT.

This clonotype was seen only a few times. The gene calls are TRBV12-3 or TRBV12-4 and TRBJ1-4; D call uncertain. This CDR3 is 15 amino acids long. The V gene lost 5 bases and the J gene lost 7 bases, with 17 bases spanning the gap. The CDR3 reads CASSPGIARGEKLFF. As DNA, the CDR3 is TGTGCCAGCAGTCCGGGGATTGCTCGGGGTGAAAAACTGTTTTTT.

The CDR3 nucleotides read TGTGCCAGCAGTGAACGGCACAACTATAATTCACCCCTCCACTTT. It yields the protein CASSERHNYNSPLHF. The chain links TRBV25-1 to TRBJ1-6; D unresolved. The CDR3 runs 15 residues. Trimming took 2 bases from V and 3 from J, leaving 8 bases between them. Germline CDR1 reads MGHDK; CDR2 reads SYGVNS.

This clonotype occurred a few times. The rearrangement uses TRBV9 and TRBJ1-3; no reliable D call. CDR3 length equals 14 residues. CDR1 and CDR2 (germline): SGDLS, YYNGEE. V was shortened by 0 bases and J by 2 bases, with 6 bases between the two germline ends. The CDR3 region is CASSVGAAGNTIYF. The DNA for the CDR3 is TGTGCCAGCAGCGTAGGGGCAGCTGGAAACACCATATATTTT.

The rearrangement uses TRBV12-3 or TRBV12-4 and TRBJ2-4; 8 bases map to TRBD2. The J segment lost 8 bases and the V segment lost 3 bases, leaving 9 bases of the junction unmatched. The CDR3 extends over 15 amino acids. This CDR3 is CASSFGTSNVHIQYF. The CDR3 DNA sequence: TGTGCCAGCAGTTTTGGGACTAGTAATGTTCACATTCAGTACTTC.

This clonotype was observed a handful of times. This chain uses TRBV10-3 with TRBJ2-1; D is unresolved. The germline V gene encodes CDR1 ENHRY and CDR2 SYGVKD. This CDR3 spans 13 amino acids. The CDR3 DNA follows: TGTGTAACACGTGGGGACTCCTACAATGAGCAGTTCTTC. Its protein product is CVTRGDSYNEQFF.

This clonotype has a handful of counts. The V call is TRBV7-3, the J call TRBJ2-2; the D gene is possibly TRBD1 (6 bases). This CDR3 spans 15 amino acids. The V end was cut by 2 bases, the J end by 7 bases, with 14 bases between. Germline assignment: CDR1 SGHTA and CDR2 FQGTGA. The CDR3 spells CASSLLVAGVGELFF. The CDR3 DNA reads as TGTGCCAGCAGCTTACTGGTCGCAGGGGTCGGGGAGCTGTTTTTT. Full variable domain (remainder filled in from reference TRBV7-3 and TRBJ2-2): GAGVSQTPSNKVTEKGKYVELRCDPISGHTALYWYRQSLGQGPEFLIYFQGTGAADDSGLPNDRFFAVRPEGSVSTLKIQRTERGDSAVYLCASSLLVAGVGELFFGEGSRLTVL.

This clonotype was counted ten times or more. The CDR3 nucleotides are TGTGCCAGCAGCTTAGGACAAGGGGACACCATATATTTT. This codes for CASSLGQGDTIYF. J is TRBJ1-3 and V is TRBV7-7; the D gene is possibly TRBD1 (5 bases). V dropped 1 base and J dropped 8 bases, with 9 bases sitting between them. This CDR3 contains 13 residues. Germline CDR1 reads SSHAT; CDR2 reads FNYEAQ (reference sequence).

The chain carries TRBV29-1 and TRBJ1-1; 10 positions match TRBD1. CDR1 is SQVTM, CDR2 ANQGSEA, per germline. CDR3 length: 15 amino acids. V was pared by 0 bases and J by 6 bases, with 7 bases of the junction left unmatched. The CDR3 sequence: CSVEDRRTGGPEAFF. The CDR3 DNA is TGCAGCGTTGAAGATAGGCGGACAGGGGGACCTGAAGCTTTCTTT. Together with reference TRBV29-1 and TRBJ1-1, the CDR3 gives the full variable domain: SAVISQKPSRDICQRGTSLTIQCQVDSQVTMMFWYRQQPGQSLTLIATANQGSEATYESGFVIDKFPISRPNLTFSTLTVSNMSPEDSSIYLCSVEDRRTGGPEAFFGQGTRLTVV.

The CDR3 DNA reads as TGTGCCAGCAGTTTACCCCCTCGGGGGGGGGACTACAATGAGCAGTTCTTC. Protein product: CASSLPPRGGDYNEQFF. The chain combines TRBV27 with TRBJ2-1; TRBD2 agrees at 8 bases. The CDR3 runs to 17 residues. Looked up from germline, CDR1 is MNHEY and CDR2 is SMNVEV (reference sequence). The junction had 9 bases not matched to a gene; V was cut back by 2 bases and J by 3 bases.

The chain couples TRBV7-9 to TRBJ2-3; tentatively, D is TRBD1 or TRBD2 (7 bases each). The CDR3 is 16 residues long. The germline V gene has CDR1 SEHNR and CDR2 FQNEAQ (reference sequence). V dropped 4 bases and J dropped 2 bases, with 16 bases sitting between them. CDR3 amino acids: CASSSTTGTNTDTQYF. The CDR3 nucleotides are TGTGCCAGCAGCTCTACGACAGGGACTAACACAGATACGCAGTATTTT.

The chain joins TRBV29-1 to TRBJ1-2; 8 bases are a match to TRBD1. Germline values: CDR1 SQVTM, CDR2 ANQGSEA. V trimming: 8 bases; J trimming: 4 bases; junction bases outside the gene matches: 6. This CDR3 contains 12 residues. Here the CDR3 DNA reads TGCAGCTCGGATGGACAGGGCTATGGCTACACCTTC. It translates to CSSDGQGYGYTF.

This chain connects TRBV11-1 to TRBJ2-5, with 15 bases that match TRBD2. With V trimmed by 5 bases and J by 5 bases, 9 bases remained unmatched. CDR3 length: 17 amino acids. Per germline, CDR1 SGHAT and CDR2 FQDESV (reference sequence). CDR3 nucleotide sequence: TGTGCCAGCAGCCCTCGGACTAGCGGGGGGGCTTTGGAGACCCAGTACTTC. Its protein is CASSPRTSGGALETQYF.

The chain couples TRBV18 to TRBJ1-5; the D is unclear. The CDR3 contains 15 residues. V lost 4 bases and J 6 bases, leaving 16 bases between the germline ends. The V gene's germline CDR1 is KGHSH and CDR2 LQKENI. The CDR3 sequence is CASSQNAEGSQPQHF. The CDR3 bases are TGTGCCAGCTCACAGAACGCAGAAGGGAGTCAGCCCCAGCATTTT.